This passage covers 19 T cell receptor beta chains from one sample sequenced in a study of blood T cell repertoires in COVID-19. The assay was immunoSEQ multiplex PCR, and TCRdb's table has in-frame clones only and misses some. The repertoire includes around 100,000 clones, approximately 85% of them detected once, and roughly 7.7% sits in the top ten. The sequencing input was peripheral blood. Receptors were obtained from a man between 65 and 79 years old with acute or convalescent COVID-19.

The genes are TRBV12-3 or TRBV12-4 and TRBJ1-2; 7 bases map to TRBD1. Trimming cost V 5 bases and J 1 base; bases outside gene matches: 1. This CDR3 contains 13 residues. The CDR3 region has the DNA TGTGCCAGCAGTCCAGGGGGTAACTATGGCTACACCTTC. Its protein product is CASSPGGNYGYTF.

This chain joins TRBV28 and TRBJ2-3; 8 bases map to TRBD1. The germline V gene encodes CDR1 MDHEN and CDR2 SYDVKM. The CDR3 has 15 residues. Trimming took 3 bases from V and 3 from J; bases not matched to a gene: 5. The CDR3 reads CASSFPRGRTDTQYF. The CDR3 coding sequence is TGTGCCAGCAGTTTCCCCAGGGGGCGGACAGATACGCAGTATTTT. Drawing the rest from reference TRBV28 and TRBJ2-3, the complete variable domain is DVKVTQSSRYLVKRTGEKVFLECVQDMDHENMFWYRQDPGLGLRLIYFSYDVKMKEKGDIPEGYSVSREKKERFSLILESASTNQTSMYLCASSFPRGRTDTQYFGPGTRLTVL.

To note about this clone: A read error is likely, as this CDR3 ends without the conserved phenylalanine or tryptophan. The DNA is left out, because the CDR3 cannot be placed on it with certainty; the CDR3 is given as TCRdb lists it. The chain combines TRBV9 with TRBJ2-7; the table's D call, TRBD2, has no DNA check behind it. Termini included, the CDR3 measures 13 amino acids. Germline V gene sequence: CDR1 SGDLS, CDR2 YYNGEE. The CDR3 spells CASSFQTSGGLPR.

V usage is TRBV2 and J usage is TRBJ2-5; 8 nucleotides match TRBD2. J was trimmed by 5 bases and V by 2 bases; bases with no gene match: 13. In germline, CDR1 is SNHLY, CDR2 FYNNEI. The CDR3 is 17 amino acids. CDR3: CASSEPTKAGGSETQYF. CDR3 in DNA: TGTGCCAGCAGTGAACCGACGAAGGCGGGGGGCTCTGAGACCCAGTACTTC.

CDR3 nucleotides: TGTGCCAGTAGTAGTAGTTCTGGAAACACCATATATTTT. It is translated as CASSSSSGNTIYF. V usage is TRBV19 and J usage is TRBJ1-3, with no clear D. Trimming left V 4 bases short and J 1 base short, with 5 bases between. The germline CDR1 and CDR2 sequences are LNHDA and SQIVND (reference sequence). CDR3 length: 13 residues.

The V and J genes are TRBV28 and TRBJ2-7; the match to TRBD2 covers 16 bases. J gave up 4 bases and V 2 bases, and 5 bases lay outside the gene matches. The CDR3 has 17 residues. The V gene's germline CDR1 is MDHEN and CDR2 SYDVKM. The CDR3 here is CASSLRGTSGRGYEQYF. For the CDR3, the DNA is TGTGCCAGCAGTTTAAGGGGGACTAGCGGGAGGGGATACGAGCAGTACTTC.

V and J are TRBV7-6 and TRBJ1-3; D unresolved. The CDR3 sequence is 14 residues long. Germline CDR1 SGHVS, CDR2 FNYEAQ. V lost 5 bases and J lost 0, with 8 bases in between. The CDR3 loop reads CASSPDNSGNTIYF. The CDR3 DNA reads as TGTGCCAGCAGCCCTGACAACTCTGGAAACACCATATATTTT. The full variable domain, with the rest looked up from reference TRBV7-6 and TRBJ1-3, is GAGVSQSPRYKVTKRGQDVALRCDPISGHVSLYWYRQALGQGPEFLTYFNYEAQQDKSGLPNDRFSAERPEGSISTLTIQRTEQRDSAMYRCASSPDNSGNTIYFGEGSWLTVV.

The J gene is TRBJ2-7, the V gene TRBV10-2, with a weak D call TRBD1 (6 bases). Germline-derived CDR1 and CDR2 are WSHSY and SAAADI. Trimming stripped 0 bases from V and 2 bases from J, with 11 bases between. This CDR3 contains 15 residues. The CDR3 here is CASSESSRTAYEQYF. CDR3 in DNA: TGCGCCAGCAGTGAGTCGAGTAGGACAGCCTACGAGCAGTACTTC.

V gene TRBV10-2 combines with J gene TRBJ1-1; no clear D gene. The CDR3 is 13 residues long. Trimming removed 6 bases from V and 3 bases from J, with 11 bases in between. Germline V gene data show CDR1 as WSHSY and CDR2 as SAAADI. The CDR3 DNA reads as TGCGCCAGCAGAGGAGGGCGGGACACTGAAGCTTTCTTT. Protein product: CASRGGRDTEAFF.

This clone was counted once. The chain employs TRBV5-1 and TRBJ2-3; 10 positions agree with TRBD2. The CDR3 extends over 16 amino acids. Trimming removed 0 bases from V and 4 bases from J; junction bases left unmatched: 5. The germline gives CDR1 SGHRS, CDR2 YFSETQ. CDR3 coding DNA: TGCGCCAGCAGCTTGGCCCTAGCGGGAGCTGCAGATACGCAGTATTTT. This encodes CASSLALAGAADTQYF.

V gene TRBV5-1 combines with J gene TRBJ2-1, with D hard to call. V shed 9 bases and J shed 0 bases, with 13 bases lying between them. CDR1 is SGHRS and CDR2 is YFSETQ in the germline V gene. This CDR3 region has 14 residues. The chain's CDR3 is CATRRLNSYNEQFF. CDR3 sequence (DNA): TGCGCCACAAGACGACTGAACTCCTACAATGAGCAGTTCTTC.

This chain's CDR3 is CASSEAQGWYGYTF. For the CDR3, the DNA is TGTGCCAGCAGTGAAGCACAGGGGTGGTATGGCTACACCTTC. The V call is TRBV6-1, the J call TRBJ1-2, with 7 nucleotides matching TRBD1. The CDR3 consists of 14 residues. The V segment lost 0 bases and the J segment 5 bases; nucleotides outside the gene matches: 3. In germline, CDR1 is MNHNS, CDR2 SASEGT.

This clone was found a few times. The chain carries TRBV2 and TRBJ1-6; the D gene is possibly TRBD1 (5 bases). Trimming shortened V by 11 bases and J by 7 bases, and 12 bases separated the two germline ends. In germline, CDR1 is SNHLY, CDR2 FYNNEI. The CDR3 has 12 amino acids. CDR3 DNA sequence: TGTGCCGGGGGGACGGTCAATTCACCCCTCCACTTT. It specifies CAGGTVNSPLHF.

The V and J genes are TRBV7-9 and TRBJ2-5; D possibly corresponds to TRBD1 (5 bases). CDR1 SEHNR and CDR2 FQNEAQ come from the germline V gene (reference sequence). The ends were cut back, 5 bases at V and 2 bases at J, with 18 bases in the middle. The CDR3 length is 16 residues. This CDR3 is CASSQGQATTQETQYF. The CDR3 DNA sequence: TGTGCCAGCAGCCAAGGACAAGCAACAACTCAAGAGACCCAGTACTTC.

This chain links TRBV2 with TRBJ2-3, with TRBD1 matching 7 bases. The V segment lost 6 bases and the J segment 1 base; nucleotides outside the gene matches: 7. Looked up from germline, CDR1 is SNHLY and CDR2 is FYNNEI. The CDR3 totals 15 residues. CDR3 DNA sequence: TGTGCCAGCAGAGGACAGGTGATAGGCACAGATACGCAGTATTTT. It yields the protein CASRGQVIGTDTQYF.

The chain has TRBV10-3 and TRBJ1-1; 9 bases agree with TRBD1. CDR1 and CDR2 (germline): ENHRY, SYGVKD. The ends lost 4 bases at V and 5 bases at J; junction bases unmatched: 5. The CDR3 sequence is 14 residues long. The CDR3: CAISVQGADTEAFF. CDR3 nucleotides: TGTGCCATCAGTGTACAGGGGGCGGATACTGAAGCTTTCTTT.

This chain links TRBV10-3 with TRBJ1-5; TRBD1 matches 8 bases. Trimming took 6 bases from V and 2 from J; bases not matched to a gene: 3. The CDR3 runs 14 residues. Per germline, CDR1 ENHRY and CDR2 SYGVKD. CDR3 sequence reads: CAIRKTGGNQPQHF. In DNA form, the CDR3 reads TGTGCCATCAGGAAGACAGGGGGCAATCAGCCCCAGCATTTT.

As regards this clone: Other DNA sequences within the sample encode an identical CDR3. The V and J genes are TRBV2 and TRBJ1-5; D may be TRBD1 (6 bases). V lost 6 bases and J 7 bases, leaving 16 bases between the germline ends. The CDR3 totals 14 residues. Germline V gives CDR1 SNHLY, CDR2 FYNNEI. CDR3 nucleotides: TGTGCCAGCAGAAGCACAGGGCCCCGCCAGCCCCAGCATTTT. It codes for CASRSTGPRQPQHF.

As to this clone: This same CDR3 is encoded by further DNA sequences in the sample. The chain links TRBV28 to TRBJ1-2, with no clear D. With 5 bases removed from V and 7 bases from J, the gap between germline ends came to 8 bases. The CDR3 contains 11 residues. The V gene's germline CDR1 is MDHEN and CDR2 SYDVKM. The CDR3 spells CASSDRVGYTF. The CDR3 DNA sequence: TGTGCCAGCAGTGACCGGGTTGGCTACACCTTC.